This T cell receptor beta chain was profiled in a study of shared T cell receptors in the human thymus. The repertoire was sequenced with immunoSEQ multiplex PCR; TCRdb's copy has only in-frame clones and lacks some. The sample records hundreds of thousands of clones, 87% being singletons. The CDR3 has 14 amino acids. Germline values: CDR1 SQVTM, CDR2 ANQGSEA. Trimming pared 5 bases from V and 1 base from J, leaving 14 bases between. These records were also assigned to another study, of human thymus T cells. That paper states: Thymus specimens were resections from corrective heart surgery. Thymic and blood repertoires appeared to display a bias in their usage of V and J genes. Overlap was high between thymic repertoires from unrelated individuals, as reported in related research.

Sequencing input: thymocytes. The receptor was isolated from a boy under two years old with a congenital heart defect. This chain connects TRBV29-1 to TRBJ1-1; D gene ambiguous. CDR3 bases: TGCAGCGTTATGAGGGAGGTAGAGAACACTGAAGCTTTCTTT. It specifies CSVMREVENTEAFF.